The sequence of this TCR beta chain was determined in a study of post-analysis software for immune sequencing data. Whole-study findings and limits: Elevated frequency relative to controls characterized 4 or 5 TRBV segments in patients, TRBV5-6, TRBV5-1 and TRBV20-1 among them.

Researchers reported that TCR beta cDNA libraries carried unique molecular identifiers. TCRdb redid the calling of the PCR reads with MiXCR, one entry per CDR3 protein. The profile shows 650,000 to 850,000 distinct CDR3 sequences, 53% of them singletons. The germline CDR1 and CDR2 sequences are SGDLS and YYNGEE. The CDR3 loop spans 15 amino acids. After removal of 4 bases from V and 4 bases from J, the junction contained 8 bases not matched to a gene. Concerning this clonotype itself: Its antigen is still unknown.

Sequenced input: blood. The sequence came from a girl under 18 with multiple sclerosis. The J gene is TRBJ2-1, the V gene TRBV9; 7 positions agree with TRBD1. For the CDR3, the DNA is TGTGCCAGCAGCCAAACCGGGACAGAGTACAATGAGCAGTTCTTC. Amino acids: CASSQTGTEYNEQFF.